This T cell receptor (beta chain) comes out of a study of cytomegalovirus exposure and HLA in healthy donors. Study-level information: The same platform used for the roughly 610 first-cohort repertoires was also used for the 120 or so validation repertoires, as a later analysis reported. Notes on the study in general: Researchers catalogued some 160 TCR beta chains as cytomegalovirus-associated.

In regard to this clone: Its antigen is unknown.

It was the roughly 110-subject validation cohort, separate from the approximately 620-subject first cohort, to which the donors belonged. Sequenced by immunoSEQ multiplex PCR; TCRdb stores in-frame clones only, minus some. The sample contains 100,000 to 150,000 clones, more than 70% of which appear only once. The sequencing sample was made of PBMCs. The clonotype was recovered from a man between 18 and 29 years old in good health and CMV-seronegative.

Here the CDR3 DNA reads TGTGCCAGCAGTGAAGCATCGGGACTAGCTATCGATGAGCAGTTCTTC. Translated, it gives CASSEASGLAIDEQFF. V is TRBV6-1 and J is TRBJ2-1; 9 nucleotides match TRBD2. Per the germline V gene, CDR1 is MNHNS and CDR2 is SASEGT. The CDR3 runs to 16 residues. V gave up 0 bases and J gave up 8 bases; unmatched junction bases: 8.